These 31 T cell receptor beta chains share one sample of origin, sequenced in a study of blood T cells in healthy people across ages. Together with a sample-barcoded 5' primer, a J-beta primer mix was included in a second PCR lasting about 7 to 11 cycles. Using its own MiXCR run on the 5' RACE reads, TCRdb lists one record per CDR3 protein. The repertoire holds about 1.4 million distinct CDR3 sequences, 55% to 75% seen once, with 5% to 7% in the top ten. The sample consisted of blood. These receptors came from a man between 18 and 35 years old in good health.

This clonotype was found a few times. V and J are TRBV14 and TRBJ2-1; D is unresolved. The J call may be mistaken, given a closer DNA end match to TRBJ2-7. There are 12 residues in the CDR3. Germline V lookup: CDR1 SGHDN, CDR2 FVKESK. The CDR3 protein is CASSQGYNEQYF. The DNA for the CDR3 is TGTGCCAGCAGCCAAGGGTACAACGAGCAGTACTTC.

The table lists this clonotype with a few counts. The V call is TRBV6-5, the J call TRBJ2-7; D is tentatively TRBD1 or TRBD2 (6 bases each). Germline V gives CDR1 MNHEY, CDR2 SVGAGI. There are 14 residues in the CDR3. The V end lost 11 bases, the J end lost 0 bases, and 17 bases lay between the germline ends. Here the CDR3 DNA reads TGTGCCGCCCTTGGGGGGCCGAGCTCCTACGAGCAGTACTTC. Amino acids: CAALGGPSSYEQYF.

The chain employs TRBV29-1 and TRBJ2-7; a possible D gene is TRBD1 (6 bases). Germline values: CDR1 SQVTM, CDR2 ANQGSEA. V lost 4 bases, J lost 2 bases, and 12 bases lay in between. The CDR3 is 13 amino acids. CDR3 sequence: CSVGRDTPYEQYF. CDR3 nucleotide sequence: TGCAGCGTTGGACGGGACACCCCCTACGAGCAGTACTTC.

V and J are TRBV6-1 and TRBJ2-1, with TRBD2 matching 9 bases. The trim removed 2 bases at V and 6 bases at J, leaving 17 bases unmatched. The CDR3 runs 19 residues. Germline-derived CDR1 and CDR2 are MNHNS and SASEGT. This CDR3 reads CASSEHGGRDAPSLNEQFF. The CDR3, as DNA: TGTGCCAGCAGTGAACATGGCGGGAGGGACGCTCCATCACTCAATGAGCAGTTCTTC.

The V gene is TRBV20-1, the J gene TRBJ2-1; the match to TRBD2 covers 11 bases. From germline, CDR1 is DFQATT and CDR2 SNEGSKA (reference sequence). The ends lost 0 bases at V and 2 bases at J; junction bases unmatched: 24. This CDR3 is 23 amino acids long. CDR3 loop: CSARDLTGGTSGSQPVPYNEQFF. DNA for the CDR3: TGCAGTGCTAGAGATCTTACAGGGGGCACTAGCGGGAGTCAACCAGTGCCCTACAATGAGCAGTTCTTC.

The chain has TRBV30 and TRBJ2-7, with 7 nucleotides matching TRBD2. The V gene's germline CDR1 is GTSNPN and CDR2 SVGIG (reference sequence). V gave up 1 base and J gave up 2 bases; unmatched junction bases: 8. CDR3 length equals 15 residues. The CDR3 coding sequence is TGTGCCTGGAGTGACGGCGGGAGACTACCCTACGAGCAGTACTTC. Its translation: CAWSDGGRLPYEQYF.

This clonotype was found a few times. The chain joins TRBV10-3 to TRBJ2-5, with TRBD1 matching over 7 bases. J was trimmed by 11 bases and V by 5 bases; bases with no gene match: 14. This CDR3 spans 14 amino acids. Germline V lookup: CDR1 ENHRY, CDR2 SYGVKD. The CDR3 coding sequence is TGTGCCATCAGTTTAGGGACAGCTCCAGGGGAGCAGTACTTC. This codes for CAISLGTAPGEQYF.

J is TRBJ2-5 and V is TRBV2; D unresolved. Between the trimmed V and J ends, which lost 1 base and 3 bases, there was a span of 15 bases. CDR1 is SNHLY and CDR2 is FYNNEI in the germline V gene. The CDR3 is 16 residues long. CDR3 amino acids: CASSEGQAYIEETQYF. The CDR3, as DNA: TGTGCCAGCAGTGAAGGGCAGGCTTATATAGAAGAGACCCAGTACTTC.

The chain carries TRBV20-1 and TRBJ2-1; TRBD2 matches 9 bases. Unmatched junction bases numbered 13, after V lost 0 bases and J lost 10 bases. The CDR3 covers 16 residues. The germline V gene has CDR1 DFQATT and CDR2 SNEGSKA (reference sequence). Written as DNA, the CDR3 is TGCAGTGCTAGAGAGGGTGCTAGCGGGAACCGAAGGGAGCAGTTCTTC. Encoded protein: CSAREGASGNRREQFF.

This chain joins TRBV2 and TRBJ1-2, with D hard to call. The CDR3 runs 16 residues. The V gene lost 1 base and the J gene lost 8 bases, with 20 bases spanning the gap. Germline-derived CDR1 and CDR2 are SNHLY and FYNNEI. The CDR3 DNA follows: TGTGCCAGCAGTGAAGAGGGCGGAGCTGCCAAAAGCGGCTACACCTTC. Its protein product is CASSEEGGAAKSGYTF.

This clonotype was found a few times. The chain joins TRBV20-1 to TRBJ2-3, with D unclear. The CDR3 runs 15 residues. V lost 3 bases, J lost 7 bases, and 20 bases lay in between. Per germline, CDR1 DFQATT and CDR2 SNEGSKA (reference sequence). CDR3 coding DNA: TGCAGTGCTAGCCCCCCGACCGAGCGATTTAATACGCAGTATTTT. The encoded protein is CSASPPTERFNTQYF.

The DNA of the CDR3 is TGTGCCAGCGCGAATAGGGGGGAGCCCGGCTACACCTTC. As protein: CASANRGEPGYTF. The gene calls are TRBV12-3 or TRBV12-4 and TRBJ1-2, with D perhaps TRBD1 (6 bases). This CDR3 has 13 residues. V gave up 8 bases and J gave up 8 bases, with 18 bases separating them.

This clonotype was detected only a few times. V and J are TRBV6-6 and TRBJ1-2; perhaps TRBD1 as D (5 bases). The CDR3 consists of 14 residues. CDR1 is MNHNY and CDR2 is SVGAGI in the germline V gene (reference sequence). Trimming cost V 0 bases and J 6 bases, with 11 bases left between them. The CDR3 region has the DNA TGTGCCAGCAGTTACTCGATGGGGGGTCATGGCTACACCTTC. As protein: CASSYSMGGHGYTF.

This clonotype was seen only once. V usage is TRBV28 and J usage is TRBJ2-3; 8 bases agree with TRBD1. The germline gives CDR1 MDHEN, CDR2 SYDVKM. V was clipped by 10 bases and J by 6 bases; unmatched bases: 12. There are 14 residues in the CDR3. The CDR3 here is CAIVAGGAYDTQYF. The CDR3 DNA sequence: TGTGCCATCGTCGCAGGGGGCGCATATGATACGCAGTATTTT.

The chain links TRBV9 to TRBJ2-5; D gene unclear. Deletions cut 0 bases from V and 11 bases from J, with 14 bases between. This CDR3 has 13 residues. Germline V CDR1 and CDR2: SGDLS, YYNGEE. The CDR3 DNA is TGTGCCAGCAGCGTAGACACCGGCTTGGGGCAGTACTTC. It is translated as CASSVDTGLGQYF.

The CDR3 DNA sequence: TGTGCCAGCAGTTACTCGACTCCTAGCGGGTCTCAAGAGACCCAGTACTTC. It is translated as CASSYSTPSGSQETQYF. This chain joins TRBV6-6 and TRBJ2-7; 8 bases fit TRBD2. The end of the DNA aligns better with TRBJ2-5, so the J call may be wrong. In germline, CDR1 is MNHNY, CDR2 SVGAGI (reference sequence). This CDR3 is built from 17 residues.

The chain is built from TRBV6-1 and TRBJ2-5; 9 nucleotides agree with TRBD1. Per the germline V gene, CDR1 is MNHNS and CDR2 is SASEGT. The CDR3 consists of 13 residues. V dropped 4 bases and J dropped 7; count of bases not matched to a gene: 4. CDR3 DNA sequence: TGTGCCAGCAGTGGGGACAGGGCTGGGACCCAGTACTTC. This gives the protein CASSGDRAGTQYF.

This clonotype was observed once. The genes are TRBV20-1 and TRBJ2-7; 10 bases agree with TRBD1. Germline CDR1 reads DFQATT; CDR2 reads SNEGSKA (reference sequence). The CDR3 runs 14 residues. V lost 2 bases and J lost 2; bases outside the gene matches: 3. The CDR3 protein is CSARSGTGAYEQYF. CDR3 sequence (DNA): TGCAGTGCTAGATCCGGGACAGGGGCCTACGAGCAGTACTTC.

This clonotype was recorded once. The CDR3 bases are TGCAGTGTCATTACTCCAAGGGGGCGCGGGACAGATACGCAGTATTTT. This translates into CSVITPRGRGTDTQYF. The V gene is TRBV20-1, the J gene TRBJ2-3, with 7 bases identical to TRBD1. The CDR3 is made up of 16 amino acids. Per the germline V gene, CDR1 is DFQATT and CDR2 is SNEGSKA (reference sequence). The V segment lost 7 bases and the J segment 3 bases; nucleotides outside the gene matches: 16.

The CDR3 nucleotides are TGTGCCAGCAGGGCGACAGGGGGATTCTCACCCCTCCACTTT. Protein product: CASRATGGFSPLHF. The J gene is TRBJ1-6, the V gene TRBV27, with 9 bases matching TRBD1. This CDR3 has 14 amino acids. Germline CDR1 and CDR2: MNHEY and SMNVEV (reference sequence). V lost 6 bases, J lost 10 bases, and 7 bases stayed unmatched.

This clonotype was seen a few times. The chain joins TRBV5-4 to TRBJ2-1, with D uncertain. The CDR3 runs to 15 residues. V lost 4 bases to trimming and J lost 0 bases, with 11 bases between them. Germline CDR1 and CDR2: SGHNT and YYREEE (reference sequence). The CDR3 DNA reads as TGTGCCAGCAGCATTGTCGTGAGCTCCTACAATGAGCAGTTCTTC. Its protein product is CASSIVVSSYNEQFF. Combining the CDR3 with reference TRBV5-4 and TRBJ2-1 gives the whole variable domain ETGVTQSPTHLIKTRGQQVTLRCSSQSGHNTVSWYQQALGQGPQFIFQYYREEENGRGNFPPRFSGLQFPNYSSELNVNALELDDSALYLCASSIVVSSYNEQFFGPGTRLTVL.

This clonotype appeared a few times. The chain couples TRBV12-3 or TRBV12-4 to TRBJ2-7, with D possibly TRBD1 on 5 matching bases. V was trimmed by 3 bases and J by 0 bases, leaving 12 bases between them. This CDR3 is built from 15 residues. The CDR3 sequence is CASSFMTVSSYEQYF. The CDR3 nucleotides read TGTGCCAGCAGTTTTATGACAGTTTCCTCCTACGAGCAGTACTTC.

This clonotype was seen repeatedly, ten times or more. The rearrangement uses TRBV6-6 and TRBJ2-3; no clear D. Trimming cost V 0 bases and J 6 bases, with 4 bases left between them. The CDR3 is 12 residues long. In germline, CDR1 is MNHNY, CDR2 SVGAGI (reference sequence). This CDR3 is CASSYSVDTQYF. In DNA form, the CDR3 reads TGTGCCAGCAGTTACTCGGTCGATACGCAGTATTTT.

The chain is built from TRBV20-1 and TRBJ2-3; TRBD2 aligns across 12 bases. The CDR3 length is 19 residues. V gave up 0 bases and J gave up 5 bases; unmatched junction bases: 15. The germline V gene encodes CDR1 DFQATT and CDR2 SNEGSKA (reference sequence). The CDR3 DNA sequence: TGCAGTGCTAGAGATCCTCGGACTAGCGGGGAGTACTTAGGAGATACGCAGTATTTT. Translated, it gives CSARDPRTSGEYLGDTQYF.

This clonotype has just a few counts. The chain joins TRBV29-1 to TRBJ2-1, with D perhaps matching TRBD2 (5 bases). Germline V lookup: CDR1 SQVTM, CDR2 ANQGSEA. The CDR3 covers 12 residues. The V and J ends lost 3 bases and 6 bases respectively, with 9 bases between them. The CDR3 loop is CSVDREGNEQFF. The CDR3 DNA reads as TGCAGCGTTGACCGTGAGGGCAATGAGCAGTTCTTC.

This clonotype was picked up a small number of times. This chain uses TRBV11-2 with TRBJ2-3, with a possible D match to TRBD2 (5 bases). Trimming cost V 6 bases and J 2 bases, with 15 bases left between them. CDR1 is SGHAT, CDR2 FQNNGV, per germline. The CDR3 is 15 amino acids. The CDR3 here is CASSRAGYLTDTQYF. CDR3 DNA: TGTGCCAGCAGTCGGGCGGGCTATCTCACAGATACGCAGTATTTT.

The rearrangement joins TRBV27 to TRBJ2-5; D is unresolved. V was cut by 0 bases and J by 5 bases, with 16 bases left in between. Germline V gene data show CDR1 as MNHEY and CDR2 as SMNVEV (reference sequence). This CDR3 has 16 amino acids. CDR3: CASSLSNLPAGETQYF. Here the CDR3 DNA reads TGTGCCAGCAGTTTATCGAATCTCCCGGCTGGGGAGACCCAGTACTTC.

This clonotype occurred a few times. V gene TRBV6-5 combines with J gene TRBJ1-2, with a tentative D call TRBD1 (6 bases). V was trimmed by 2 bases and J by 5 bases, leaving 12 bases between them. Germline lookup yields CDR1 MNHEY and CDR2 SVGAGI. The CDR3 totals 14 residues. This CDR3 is CASSYEQGSYGYTF. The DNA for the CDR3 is TGTGCCAGCAGTTACGAACAGGGATCTTATGGCTACACCTTC.

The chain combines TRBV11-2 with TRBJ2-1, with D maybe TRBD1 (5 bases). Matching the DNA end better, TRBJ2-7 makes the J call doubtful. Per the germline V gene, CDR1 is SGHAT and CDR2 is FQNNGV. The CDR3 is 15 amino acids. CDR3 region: CASSEQVSSYNEQYF. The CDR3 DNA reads TGTGCCAGCAGCGAACAGGTATCATCCTACAATGAGCAGTACTTC.

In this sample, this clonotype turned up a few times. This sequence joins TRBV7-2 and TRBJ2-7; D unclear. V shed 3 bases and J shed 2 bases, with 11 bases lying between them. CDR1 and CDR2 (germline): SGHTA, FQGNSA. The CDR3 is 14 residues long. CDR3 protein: CASSLDQPPYEQYF. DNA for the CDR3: TGTGCCAGCAGCTTGGACCAGCCCCCCTACGAGCAGTACTTC. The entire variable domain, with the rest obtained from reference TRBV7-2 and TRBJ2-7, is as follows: GAGVSQSPSNKVTEKGKDVELRCDPISGHTALYWYRQSLGQGLEFLIYFQGNSAPDKSGLPSDRFSAERTGGSVSTLTIQRTQQEDSAVYLCASSLDQPPYEQYFGPGTRLTVT.

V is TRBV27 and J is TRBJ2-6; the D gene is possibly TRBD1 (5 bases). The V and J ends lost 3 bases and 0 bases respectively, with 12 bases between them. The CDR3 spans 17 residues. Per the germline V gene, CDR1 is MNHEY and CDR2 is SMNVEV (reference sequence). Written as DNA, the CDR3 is TGTGCCAGCAGTTTCCAGACCAGGGCCTCTGGGGCCAACGTCCTGACTTTC. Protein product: CASSFQTRASGANVLTF.